This T cell receptor (beta chain) derives from a study of human T cells and chemical hapten exposure. Regarding time point: patch test 3, about 24 weeks after DPC sensitization. Sample treatment: therapeutic diphenylcyclopropenone sensitization with weekly scalp DPC. Between the trimmed V and J ends, which lost 1 base and 8 bases, there was a span of 3 bases. The length of the CDR3 is 12 residues. Germline lookup yields CDR1 SGHTA and CDR2 FQGNSA. TCRdb independently ran MiXCR on the RACE reads; one entry per CDR3 protein. The sample gives about 190,000 distinct CDR3 sequences, 20% to 25% of which show up once; 2% to 2.5% is in the top ten.

The clonotype originates from a woman between 40 and 55 years old with alopecia areata. Some clones in this sample may be carry-over from other donors' samples. Sequencing was performed on whole blood, taken in connection with sensitization to the hapten diphenylcyclopropenone (DPC). The genes are TRBV7-2 and TRBJ1-6; the D is unclear. This CDR3 is CASSLVDSPLHF. CDR3 bases: TGTGCCAGCAGCTTAGTGGATTCACCCCTCCACTTT.